This T cell receptor (beta chain) is from a study of T cells in Graves' hyperthyroidism and ophthalmopathy. Researchers amplified the TCR beta CDR3 regions from RNA transcripts. The TCR CDR3 was amplified in a first-round RT-PCR using the HTBI primer set. Each CDR3 protein gets one entry after TCRdb re-called the multiplex PCR reads with MiXCR. The sample holds approximately 740,000 distinct CDR3 sequences, around 13% seen once. Sequenced input: blood. This sequence was found in a woman aged 18-29 years with Graves' hyperthyroidism.

CDR3 amino acids: CSARDSLVENRLFF. The CDR3 DNA is TGCAGTGCCCGGGACAGCCTCGTGGAGAATCGACTGTTTTTT. The chain carries TRBV20-1 and TRBJ1-4; 7 positions match TRBD1. V gave up 6 bases and J gave up 13 bases; unmatched junction bases: 17. Looked up from germline, CDR1 is DFQATT and CDR2 is SNEGSKA (reference sequence). This CDR3 region has 14 residues.